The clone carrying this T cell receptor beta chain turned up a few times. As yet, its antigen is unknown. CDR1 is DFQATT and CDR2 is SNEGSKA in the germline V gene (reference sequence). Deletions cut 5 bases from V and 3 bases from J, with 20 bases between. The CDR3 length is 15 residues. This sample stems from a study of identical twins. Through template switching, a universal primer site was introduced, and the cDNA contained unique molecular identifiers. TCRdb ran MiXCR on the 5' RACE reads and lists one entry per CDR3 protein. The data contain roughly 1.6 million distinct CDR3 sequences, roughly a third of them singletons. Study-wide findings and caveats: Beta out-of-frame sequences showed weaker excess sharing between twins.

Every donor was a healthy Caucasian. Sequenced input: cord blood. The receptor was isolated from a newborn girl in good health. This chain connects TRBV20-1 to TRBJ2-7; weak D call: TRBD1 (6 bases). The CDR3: CSALLTDRTYYEQYF. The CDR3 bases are TGCAGTGCTCTCCTCACCGACAGGACCTACTACGAGCAGTACTTC.